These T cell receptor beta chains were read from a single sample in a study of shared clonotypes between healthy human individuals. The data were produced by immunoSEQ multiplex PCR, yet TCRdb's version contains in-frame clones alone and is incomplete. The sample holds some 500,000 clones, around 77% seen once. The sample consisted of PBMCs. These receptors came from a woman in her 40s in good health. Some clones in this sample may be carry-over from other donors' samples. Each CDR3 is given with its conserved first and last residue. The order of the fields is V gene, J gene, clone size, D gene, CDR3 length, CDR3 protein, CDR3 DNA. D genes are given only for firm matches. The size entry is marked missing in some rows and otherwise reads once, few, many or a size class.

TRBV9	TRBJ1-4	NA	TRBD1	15	CASSARTGWGEKLFF	TGTGCCAGCAGCGCCCGGACAGGCTGGGGTGAAAAACTGTTTTTT
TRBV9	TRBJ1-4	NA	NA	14	CASSVTGANEKLFF	TGTGCCAGCAGCGTAACGGGAGCGAATGAAAAACTGTTTTTT
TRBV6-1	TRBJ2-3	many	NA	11	CASSEFWPQYF	TGTGCCAGCAGTGAATTTTGGCCGCAGTATTTT
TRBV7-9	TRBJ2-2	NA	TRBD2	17	CASSPGLAGMNTGELFF	TGTGCCAGCAGCCCTGGACTAGCGGGAATGAACACCGGGGAGCTGTTTTTT
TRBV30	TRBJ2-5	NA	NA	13	CASQRLAQETQYF	TGTGCCTCCCAGCGGCTTGCCCAAGAGACCCAGTACTTC
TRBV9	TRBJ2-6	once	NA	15	CASSVVSSGANVLTF	TGTGCCAGCAGCGTAGTTTCCTCTGGGGCCAACGTCCTGACTTTC
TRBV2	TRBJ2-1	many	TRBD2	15	CASSPTSGLSNEQFF	TGTGCCAGCAGTCCGACTAGCGGCCTCTCCAATGAGCAGTTCTTC
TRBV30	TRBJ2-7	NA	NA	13	CAWSADSSYEQYF	TGTGCCTGGAGTGCGGACAGTTCCTACGAGCAGTACTTC
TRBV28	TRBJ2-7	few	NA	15	CASSSPWRGNYEQYF	TGTGCCAGCAGTTCCCCTTGGCGCGGCAACTACGAGCAGTACTTC
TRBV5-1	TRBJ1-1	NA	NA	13	CASSRSADTEAFF	TGCGCCAGCAGTCGGAGCGCGGACACTGAAGCTTTCTTT
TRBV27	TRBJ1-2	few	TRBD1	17	CASRNYRQGPANYGYTF	TGTGCCAGCAGGAACTATAGACAGGGGCCTGCTAACTATGGCTACACCTTC
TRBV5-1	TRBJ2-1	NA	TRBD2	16	CASSLAPAGGPNEQFF	TGCGCCAGCAGCTTGGCCCCAGCGGGAGGCCCCAATGAGCAGTTCTTC
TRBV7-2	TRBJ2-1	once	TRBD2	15	CASSPLAGAYSEQFF	TGTGCCAGCAGCCCTCTAGCGGGAGCCTACAGTGAGCAGTTCTTC
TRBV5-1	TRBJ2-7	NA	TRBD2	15	CASRTSGIPSYEQYF	TGCGCCAGCAGGACTAGCGGGATCCCCTCCTACGAGCAGTACTTC
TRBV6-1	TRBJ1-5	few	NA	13	CASSDLGVQPQHF	TGTGCCAGCAGTGACTTGGGAGTCCAGCCCCAGCATTTT
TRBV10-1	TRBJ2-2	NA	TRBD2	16	CASSPTSGINTGELFF	TGCGCCAGCAGCCCGACTAGCGGAATAAACACCGGGGAGCTGTTTTTT
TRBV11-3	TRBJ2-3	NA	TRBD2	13	CASGLAGVDTQYF	TGTGCCAGCGGATTAGCGGGAGTAGATACGCAGTATTTT
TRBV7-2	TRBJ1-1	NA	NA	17	CASSFRQTLDGNTEAFF	TGTGCCAGCAGCTTCAGACAGACGCTAGATGGTAACACTGAAGCTTTCTTT